The rows below give T cell receptor beta chains drawn from one sample of a study of cytomegalovirus exposure and HLA in healthy donors. Here immunoSEQ multiplex PCR was the method, and the copy in TCRdb shows in-frame clones only, minus some. The profile covers 140,000 to 150,000 clones, with roughly 75% appearing a single time and 2.5% to 3% taken by the ten largest. Sequenced sample: PBMCs. The receptors were sampled from a female donor in good health and CMV-seronegative. CDR3s include the opening cysteine and the closing phenylalanine or tryptophan. A D gene is named only where the DNA matches it firmly. Not all rows give a size; the values are once, few, many and, for expanded clones, a class.

TGCGCCAGCAGCTTGGCGCCAGGTAAGAGCTCCTACGAGCAGTACTTC,CASSLAPGKSSYEQYF,TRBJ2-7,TRBV5-1,NA,once
TGTGCCAGCAGTTTCCGTAGCGGGAGATTTGGCACCGGGGAGCTGTTTTTT,CASSFRSGRFGTGELFF,TRBJ2-2,TRBV27,TRBD2,NA
TGTGCCAGCAGCCCACCCCCACGGGACAGGGGTATAACCTACGAGCAGTACTTC,CASSPPPRDRGITYEQYF,TRBJ2-7,TRBV28,TRBD1,NA
TGTGCCAGCAGCGAGGGGGTGTCCTATAATTCACCCCTCCACTTT,CASSEGVSYNSPLHF,TRBJ1-6,TRBV9,NA,NA
TGTGCCAGCAGCCAGGGAGGTTACTCCTACGAGCAGTACTTC,CASSQGGYSYEQYF,TRBJ2-7,TRBV5-6,NA,few
TGTGCCAGCAGCCCACGGACAGGGTGGAGGCCTGGGGCCAACGTCCTGACTTTC,CASSPRTGWRPGANVLTF,TRBJ2-6,TRBV14,TRBD1,NA
TGTGCCAGCAGTCCTTTGGCGTCAGGGCAGTTGAACACCGGGGAGCTGTTTTTT,CASSPLASGQLNTGELFF,TRBJ2-2,TRBV27,NA,NA
TGCGCCAGCAGCCAAGATTGGTCAGGGTCGGGTGGCTACACCTTC,CASSQDWSGSGGYTF,TRBJ1-2,TRBV4-1,NA,NA
TGCGCCAGCAGTGGGGTCGGGACAGGGAAGTTGTTGAACACTGAAGCTTTCTTT,CASSGVGTGKLLNTEAFF,TRBJ1-1,TRBV5-1,TRBD1,few
TGTGCCAGCAGCCAGCTCGATCGACAGGTGGAAAACACCATATATTTT,CASSQLDRQVENTIYF,TRBJ1-3,TRBV5-6,NA,NA
TGTGCCAGCAGCTTAGAGGGTTCGCGGGGTACGCAGTATTTT,CASSLEGSRGTQYF,TRBJ2-3,TRBV7-9,NA,NA
TGTGCCAGCCGCCCGACTAGCGGCACAGATACGCAGTATTTT,CASRPTSGTDTQYF,TRBJ2-3,TRBV7-8,TRBD2,NA
TGTGCCAGCAGTGAATGGCAGTATGGCTACACCTTC,CASSEWQYGYTF,TRBJ1-2,TRBV2,NA,NA
TGTGCCAGCAGCTTATCTGGGACAGGGGGCGGGCAGTTCTTC,CASSLSGTGGGQFF,TRBJ2-1,TRBV7-3,TRBD1,few
TGTGCCAGCAGACTACAGGGCGGCTATGGCTACACCTTC,CASRLQGGYGYTF,TRBJ1-2,TRBV5-5,NA,few
TGTGCAAGTCGCTTAGACGTCGGGAAGACAGGGGGACAGCGAGACTACGAGCAGTACTTC,CASRLDVGKTGGQRDYEQYF,TRBJ2-7,TRBV12-2,NA,NA
TGTGCCTGGAGGACTTACAATGAGCAGTTCTTC,CAWRTYNEQFF,TRBJ2-1,TRBV30,NA,NA
TGCAGCGGCGGAGACTCCTCCTACAATGAGCAGTTCTTC,CSGGDSSYNEQFF,TRBJ2-1,TRBV29-1,NA,few
TGTGCCACCAGAGTGAGGACAGGCAACACTGAAGCTTTCTTT,CATRVRTGNTEAFF,TRBJ1-1,TRBV15,TRBD1,NA
TGTGCCAGCAGGCAGGACAGTCTCAGTTCACCCCTCCACTTT,CASRQDSLSSPLHF,TRBJ1-6,TRBV6-6,NA,NA
TGTGCCAGCTCCAGCAGGGTTGCTGGGGCCAACGTCCTGACTTTC,CASSSRVAGANVLTF,TRBJ2-6,TRBV18,NA,NA
TGTGCCAGCAGTCCCGAGGGAGGGTTGAATCAGCCCCAGCATTTT,CASSPEGGLNQPQHF,TRBJ1-5,TRBV9,NA,NA
TGCGCCAGCAGCCAAGTGGGGGCCACCTACGAGCAGTACTTC,CASSQVGATYEQYF,TRBJ2-7,TRBV4-1,NA,NA
TGTGCCAGCAGCCCGGGGGTGCAGCGATACACAGATACGCAGTATTTT,CASSPGVQRYTDTQYF,TRBJ2-3,TRBV7-8,NA,few
TGTGCCAGCAAGACTATCGGGACTACCTTATTTCGGGAGACCCAGTACTTC,CASKTIGTTLFRETQYF,TRBJ2-5,TRBV7-9,TRBD2,NA
TGTGCCAGCAGATCACAGGGGGCCGCCTACGAGCAGTACTTC,CASRSQGAAYEQYF,TRBJ2-7,TRBV13,TRBD1,once
TGTGCCACCAGCCGAGAGACAGGCACAGATACGCAGTATTTT,CATSRETGTDTQYF,TRBJ2-3,TRBV15,NA,NA
TGTGCCAGCAGTCCCAGGGGGTGGCAAGAGACCCAGTACTTC,CASSPRGWQETQYF,TRBJ2-5,TRBV2,TRBD1,NA
TGTGCCACCAGCAGGGGGGGGAATGGCTACACCTTC,CATSRGGNGYTF,TRBJ1-2,TRBV15,NA,once
TGTGCCAGCAGTGACGGACAGAGCAATCAGCCCCAGCATTTT,CASSDGQSNQPQHF,TRBJ1-5,TRBV6-1,NA,few
TGTGCCAGCAGATCGGGACAGGGGCTTCAGTACTTC,CASRSGQGLQYF,TRBJ2-7,TRBV28,TRBD1,NA